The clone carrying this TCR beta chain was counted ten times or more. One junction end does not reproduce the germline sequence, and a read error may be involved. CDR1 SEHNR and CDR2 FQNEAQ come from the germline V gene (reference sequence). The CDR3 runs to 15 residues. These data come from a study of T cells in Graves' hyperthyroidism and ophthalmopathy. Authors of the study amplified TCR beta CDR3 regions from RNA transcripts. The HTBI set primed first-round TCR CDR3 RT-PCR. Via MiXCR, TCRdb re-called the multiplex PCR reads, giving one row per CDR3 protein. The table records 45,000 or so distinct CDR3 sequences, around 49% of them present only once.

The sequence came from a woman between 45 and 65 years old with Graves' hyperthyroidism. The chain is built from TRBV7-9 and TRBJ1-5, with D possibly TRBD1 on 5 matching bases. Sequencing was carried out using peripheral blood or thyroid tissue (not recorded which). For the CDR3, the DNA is TGTGCCATCAGCTTAGGTTCAGGGAATAATCAGCCCCAGCATTTT. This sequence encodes CAISLGSGNNQPQHF.